The 19 T cell receptor beta chains below were found in one sample sequenced in a study of T cell clonality in common variable immunodeficiency (dated by TCRdb to the mid-2010s). The library was generated by the immunoSEQ multiplex PCR assay. TCRdb took this table from immuneACCESS and kept in-frame rearrangements with V and J called. Such tables lack part of the clones; where checked against another copy, unresolved V genes explain under half of the gap, and the rest is unexplained. This sample holds about 52,000 clones in total, without any singletons. About 1.8% of the sample is in the top ten clones. Sample: peripheral blood mononuclear cells. Receptor source: a person aged 18 to 70 in good health.

At least ten counts were recorded for this clone. The read falls 3 residues short of the CDR3 end, and the missing part is taken from the germline J gene. The chain carries TRBV7-2 and TRBJ1-5; 10 bases agree with TRBD1. There are 15 residues in the CDR3. Per germline, CDR1 SGHTA and CDR2 FQGNSA. V lost 5 bases and J lost 6; bases outside the gene matches: 7. CDR3 residues: CASSAGQGWGQPQHF. The part of the CDR3 DNA that was read is TGTGCCAGCAGCGCGGGACAGGGGTGGGGTCAGCCC.

This clone was seen at least ten times. Read data end 3 residues before the CDR3 end; the end is taken from the germline J gene. The chain uses TRBV10-1 and TRBJ2-7; 8 bases map to TRBD1. With 4 bases clipped from V and 3 bases from J, the junction kept 5 bases outside the gene matches. This CDR3 spans 14 amino acids. The germline V gene has CDR1 WNHNN and CDR2 SYGVQD (reference sequence). CDR3 protein: CASSGPDRDYEQYF. The CDR3 bases that were read are TGCGCCAGCAGTGGTCCGGACAGGGACTACGAG.

This clone was recorded at least ten times. CDR3 DNA, as far as it was read: TGTGCCAGCAGCTGGACAGGGGCAGGACCCTATGGC. Residues: CASSWTGAGPYG. The whole CDR3 protein is CASSWTGAGPYGYTF. The chain is built from TRBV5-6 and TRBJ1-2; 9 bases align to TRBD1. The read halts 3 residues ahead of the CDR3 end, with the missing end drawn from the germline J gene. This CDR3 has 15 amino acids. J gave up 4 bases and V 3 bases, and 7 bases lay outside the gene matches. The germline V gene has CDR1 SGHDT and CDR2 YYEEEE.

Many counts were recorded for this clone. The read gets to within 3 residues of the CDR3 end, and the germline J gene fills in the rest. The J gene is TRBJ2-7, the V gene TRBV19; weak D call: TRBD2 (5 bases). There are 16 residues in the CDR3. V gave up 5 bases and J gave up 0 bases, with 17 bases separating them. Looked up from germline, CDR1 is LNHDA and CDR2 is SQIVND (reference sequence). The CDR3 reads CASSVAAGSPSYEQYF. Incomplete CDR3 DNA: TGTGCCAGTAGTGTAGCCGCGGGTTCCCCCTCCTACGAG.

This clone was observed at least ten times. The CDR3 end falls 3 residues outside the read, so it is completed with the germline J gene. The chain links TRBV5-1 to TRBJ1-1; D is perhaps TRBD1 (6 bases). Germline-derived CDR1 and CDR2 are SGHRS and YFSETQ. The CDR3 contains 14 residues. Trimming took off 4 bases at V and 3 bases at J, with 13 bases between the two ends. Incomplete CDR3 DNA: TGCGCCAGCAGCACCAGGGGAAGGGACACTGAA. It yields the protein CASSTRGRDTE. The full CDR3 sequence reads CASSTRGRDTEAFF.

At least ten counts were recorded for this clone. The read terminates 3 residues before the CDR3 end, so the remaining end is supplied by the germline J gene. The V gene is TRBV6-1, the J gene TRBJ1-5; D gene unclear. CDR1 MNHNS and CDR2 SASEGT come from the germline V gene. Deletions cut 4 bases from V and 0 bases from J, with 4 bases between. The CDR3 totals 13 residues. CDR3 sequence: CASSANSNQPQHF. The CDR3 bases that were read are TGTGCCAGCAGTGCAAATAGCAATCAGCCC.

This clone was recorded at least ten times. Sequencing ends 3 residues short of the CDR3 end; the germline J gene provides the rest. This chain links TRBV18 with TRBJ2-4, with 8 nucleotides matching TRBD1. With V trimmed by 4 bases and J by 1 base, 9 bases remained unmatched. Germline loops: CDR1 KGHSH, CDR2 LQKENI. The CDR3 consists of 17 residues. The covered CDR3 bases are TGTGCCAGCTCACTGACAGGGGACTCGGGGGCCAAAAACATT. As protein: CASSLTGDSGAKNI. The entire CDR3 sequence reads CASSLTGDSGAKNIQYF. Filled out from reference TRBV18 and TRBJ2-4, the complete variable domain reads NAGVMQNPRHLVRRRGQEARLRCSPMKGHSHVYWYRQLPEEGLKFMVYLQKENIIDESGMPKERFSAEFPKEGPSILRIQQVVRGDSAAYFCASSLTGDSGAKNIQYFGAGTRLSVL.

This clone was observed at least ten times. The CDR3 is cut off 3 residues early in the read; its end comes from the germline J gene. The genes are TRBV13 and TRBJ2-3; D remains unclear. CDR3 length: 11 residues. The germline V gene has CDR1 PRHDT and CDR2 FYEKMQ (reference sequence). Trimming cost V 5 bases and J 5 bases, with 5 bases left between them. CDR3 bases read: TGTGCCAGCAGCCTCGTAGATACG. It encodes CASSLVDT. The full CDR3 sequence reads CASSLVDTQYF.

The sample holds many counts of this clone. The read finishes 3 residues shy of the CDR3 end, and the germline J gene is used to complete it. The chain joins TRBV5-4 to TRBJ2-3; a weak D match, TRBD1 (5 bases). Trimming pared 0 bases from V and 7 bases from J, leaving 18 bases between. Per germline, CDR1 SGHNT and CDR2 YYREEE (reference sequence). CDR3 length equals 16 residues. The CDR3 sequence: CASSLDGAVGVNTQYF. CDR3 DNA (partial): TGTGCCAGCAGCTTGGATGGGGCCGTAGGCGTAAATACG.

This clone occurred many times. The read comes to an end 3 residues before the CDR3 does, leaving the germline J gene to fill in the end. This sequence joins TRBV20-1 and TRBJ1-5; D is possibly TRBD1 (5 bases). The CDR3 sequence is 14 residues long. V lost 3 bases to trimming and J lost 4 bases, with 13 bases between them. Germline lookup yields CDR1 DFQATT and CDR2 SNEGSKA (reference sequence). The CDR3 region is CSARVGGVNQPQHF. CDR3 DNA (partial): TGCAGTGCTAGGGTGGGGGGAGTAAATCAGCCC.

This clone was detected ten times or more. The sequence runs out 3 residues before the end of the CDR3; the remainder is reconstructed from the germline J gene. The chain recombines TRBV5-6 with TRBJ2-7, with 7 bases aligning to TRBD1. Germline lookup yields CDR1 SGHDT and CDR2 YYEEEE. J lost 3 bases, V lost 3 bases, and 6 bases had no gene match. This CDR3 is built from 14 residues. The sequenced CDR3 bases are TGTGCCAGCAGCTACCGGGACAGTATCTACGAG. Translating gives CASSYRDSIYE. The whole CDR3 sequence is CASSYRDSIYEQYF. The full variable domain, in which reference TRBV5-6 and TRBJ2-7 provide the parts outside the CDR3, is DAGVTQSPTHLIKTRGQQVTLRCSPKSGHDTVSWYQQALGQGPQFIFQYYEEEERQRGNFPDRFSGHQFPNYSSELNVNALLLGDSALYLCASSYRDSIYEQYFGPGTRLTVT.

Ten or more counts support this clone. The CDR3 reads CASSPQGTRGSETQYF. CDR3 DNA (partial): TGCGCCAGCAGCCCCCAGGGGACAAGAGGGTCGGAGACC. This chain links TRBV4-1 with TRBJ2-5; D is perhaps TRBD1 (6 bases). The CDR3 goes on 3 residues after the read ends, and that part is filled in from the germline J gene. Looked up from germline, CDR1 is MGHRA and CDR2 is YSYEKL. Trimming removed 4 bases at V and 5 bases at J, with 20 bases between. CDR3 length: 16 residues.

This clone came up many times. The read is 3 residues too short to cover the CDR3 end, so that end is filled in from the germline J gene. V gene TRBV2 combines with J gene TRBJ2-4; D gene ambiguous. CDR1 is SNHLY and CDR2 is FYNNEI in the germline V gene. Between the trimmed V and J ends, which lost 5 bases and 0 bases, there was a span of 8 bases. CDR3 length: 14 amino acids. CDR3 residues: CASSPILAKNIQYF. CDR3 DNA, as far as it was read: TGTGCCAGCAGTCCTATTTTAGCCAAAAACATT.

In this sample, this clone turned up a few times. The CDR3 goes on 3 residues after the read ends, and that part is filled in from the germline J gene. The chain employs TRBV6-2 or TRBV6-3 and TRBJ1-2; D ambiguous. Per germline, CDR1 MNHEY and CDR2 SVGEGT. This CDR3 spans 16 amino acids. The CDR3 loop reads CASSYFDTSAGEDYTF. The CDR3 bases that were read are TGTGCCAGCAGTTACTTTGATACTAGCGCTGGAGAAGAC.

This clone was seen more than once but under ten times. The CDR3 end falls 3 residues outside the read, so it is completed with the germline J gene. The chain joins TRBV5-1 to TRBJ2-1; 12 bases agree with TRBD2. After removal of 5 bases from V and 8 bases from J, the junction contained 14 bases not matched to a gene. The CDR3 runs to 17 residues. Germline V gene data show CDR1 as SGHRS and CDR2 as YFSETQ. CDR3 in amino acids: CASRPRTSGNRKDEQFF. CDR3 DNA (partial): TGCGCCAGCAGGCCCCGGACTAGCGGGAATCGGAAGGATGAG.

This clone was found a few times. The read halts 3 residues ahead of the CDR3 end, with the missing end drawn from the germline J gene. The chain links TRBV18 to TRBJ1-1; no definite D call. The CDR3 spans 15 residues. Trimming left V 4 bases short and J 4 bases short, with 16 bases between. CDR1 and CDR2 (germline): KGHSH, LQKENI. The part of the CDR3 DNA that was read is TGTGCCAGCTCACATACCCCCCTACCTGGCACTGAA. This gives the protein CASSHTPLPGTE. In full, the CDR3 is CASSHTPLPGTEAFF.

This clone was seen many times. The read comes to an end 3 residues before the CDR3 does, leaving the germline J gene to fill in the end. The rearrangement joins TRBV18 to TRBJ2-3; 12 bases line up with TRBD1. The CDR3 runs 16 residues. The germline V gene has CDR1 KGHSH and CDR2 LQKENI. After removal of 2 bases from V and 6 bases from J, the junction contained 6 bases not matched to a gene. This CDR3 reads CASSPRGQGARDTQYF. The DNA read from the CDR3 is TGTGCCAGCTCACCAAGGGGACAGGGGGCGAGGGATACG. The whole variable domain, remainder taken from reference TRBV18 and TRBJ2-3, is NAGVMQNPRHLVRRRGQEARLRCSPMKGHSHVYWYRQLPEEGLKFMVYLQKENIIDESGMPKERFSAEFPKEGPSILRIQQVVRGDSAAYFCASSPRGQGARDTQYFGPGTRLTVL.

This clone was observed many times. The read stops 3 residues short of the end of the CDR3; the missing end is completed from the germline J gene. This chain joins TRBV30 and TRBJ2-7, with 9 bases fitting TRBD1. Germline V gene lookup returns CDR1 GTSNPN and CDR2 SVGIG (reference sequence). The J segment lost 0 bases and the V segment lost 5 bases, leaving 2 bases of the junction unmatched. The CDR3 runs 13 residues. CDR3 bases read: TGTGCCTGGGGACAGGGGAACTCCTACGAG. Encoded protein: CAWGQGNSYE. The whole CDR3 protein reads CAWGQGNSYEQYF. Combining the CDR3 with reference TRBV30 and TRBJ2-7 gives the whole variable domain SQTIHQWPATLVQPVGSPLSLECTVEGTSNPNLYWYRQAAGRGLQLLFYSVGIGQISSEVPQNLSASRPQDRQFILSSKKLLLSDSGFYLCAWGQGNSYEQYFGPGTRLTVT.

In regard to this clone: Sequencing ends 3 residues short of the CDR3 end; the germline J gene provides the rest. V usage is TRBV5-6 and J usage is TRBJ2-6, with no clear D. V was trimmed by 0 bases and J by 9 bases, leaving 7 bases between them. The CDR3 is 13 amino acids. The germline V gene has CDR1 SGHDT and CDR2 YYEEEE. The CDR3 spells CASSLVGYNVLTF. The CDR3 bases that were read are TGTGCCAGCAGCTTGGTAGGGTACAACGTC.